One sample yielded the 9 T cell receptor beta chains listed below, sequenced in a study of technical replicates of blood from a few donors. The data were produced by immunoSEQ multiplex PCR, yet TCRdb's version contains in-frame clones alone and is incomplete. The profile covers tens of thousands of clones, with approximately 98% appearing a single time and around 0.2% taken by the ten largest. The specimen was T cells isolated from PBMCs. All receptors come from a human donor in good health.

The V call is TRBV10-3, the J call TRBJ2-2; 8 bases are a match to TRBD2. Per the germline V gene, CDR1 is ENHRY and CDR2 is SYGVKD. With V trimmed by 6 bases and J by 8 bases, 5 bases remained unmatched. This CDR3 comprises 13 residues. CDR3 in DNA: TGTGCCATCAGGGCGGGAGGATCGGGGGAGCTGTTTTTT. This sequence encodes CAIRAGGSGELFF.

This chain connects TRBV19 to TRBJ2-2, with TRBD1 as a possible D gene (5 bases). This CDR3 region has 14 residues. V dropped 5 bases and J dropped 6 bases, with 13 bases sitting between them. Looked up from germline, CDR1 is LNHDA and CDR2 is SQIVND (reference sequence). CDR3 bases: TGTGCCAGTAGTCTAAGGGGCTCGGCCGGGGAGCTGTTTTTT. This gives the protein CASSLRGSAGELFF.

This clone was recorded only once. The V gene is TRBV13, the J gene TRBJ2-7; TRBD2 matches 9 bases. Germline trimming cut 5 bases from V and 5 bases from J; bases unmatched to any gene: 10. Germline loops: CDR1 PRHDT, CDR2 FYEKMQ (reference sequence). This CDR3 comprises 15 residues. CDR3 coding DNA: TGTGCCAGCAGCCGAGGAGGTAGCGGGAGCCACGAGCAGTACTTC. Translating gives CASSRGGSGSHEQYF.

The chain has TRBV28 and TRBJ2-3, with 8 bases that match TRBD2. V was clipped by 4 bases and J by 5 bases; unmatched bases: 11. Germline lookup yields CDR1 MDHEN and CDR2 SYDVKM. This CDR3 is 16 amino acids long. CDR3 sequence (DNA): TGTGCCAGCAGTTCCCTCGGGCGGGAGGTAAAAGATACGCAGTATTTT. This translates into CASSSLGREVKDTQYF.

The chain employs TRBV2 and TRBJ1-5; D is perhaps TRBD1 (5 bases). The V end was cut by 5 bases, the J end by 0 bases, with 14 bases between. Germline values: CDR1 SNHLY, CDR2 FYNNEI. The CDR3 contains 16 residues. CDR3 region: CASSTMGGNSNQPQHF. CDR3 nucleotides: TGTGCCAGCAGTACCATGGGGGGAAATAGCAATCAGCCCCAGCATTTT.

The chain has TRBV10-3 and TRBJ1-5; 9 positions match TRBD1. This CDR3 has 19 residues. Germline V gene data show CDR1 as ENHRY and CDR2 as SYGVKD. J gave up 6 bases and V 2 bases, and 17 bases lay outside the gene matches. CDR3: CAISEDKSSGQGSIQPQHF. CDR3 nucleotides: TGTGCCATCAGTGAGGATAAGAGCTCGGGACAGGGCTCAATTCAGCCCCAGCATTTT.

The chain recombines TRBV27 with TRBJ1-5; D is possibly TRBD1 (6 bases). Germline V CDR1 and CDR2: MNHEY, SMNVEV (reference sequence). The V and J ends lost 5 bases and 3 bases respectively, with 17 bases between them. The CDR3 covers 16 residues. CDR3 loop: CASSTSQGEHNQPQHF. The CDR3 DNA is TGTGCCAGCAGTACGTCACAGGGTGAACACAATCAGCCCCAGCATTTT.

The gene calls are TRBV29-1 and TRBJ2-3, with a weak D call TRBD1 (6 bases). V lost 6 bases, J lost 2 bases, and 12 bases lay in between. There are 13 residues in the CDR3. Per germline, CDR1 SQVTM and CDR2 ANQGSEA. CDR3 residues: CSVETGFTDTQYF. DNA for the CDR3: TGCAGCGTCGAGACAGGTTTCACAGATACGCAGTATTTT.

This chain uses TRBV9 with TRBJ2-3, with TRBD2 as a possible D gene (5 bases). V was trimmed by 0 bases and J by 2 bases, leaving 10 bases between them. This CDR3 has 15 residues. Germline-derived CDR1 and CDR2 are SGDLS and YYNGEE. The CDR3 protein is CASSVARVATDTQYF. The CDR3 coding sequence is TGTGCCAGCAGCGTAGCGCGGGTGGCCACAGATACGCAGTATTTT.